This T cell receptor beta chain was sequenced during a study of low-dose radiotherapy and immunotherapy resistance in tumors. Overall study: Cohort 1 got 0.5 Gy per fraction every 2 weeks, 6.5 Gy in total. One day prior to radiation and immunotherapy, intravenous cyclophosphamide at 200 mg/m2 was given, repeated every two weeks. Intravenous ipilimumab 1 mg/kg every six weeks was given with nivolumab 240 mg every two weeks.

This clonotype was observed at least ten times. CDR3 size: 15 residues. The V end lost 7 bases, the J end lost 0 bases, and 15 bases lay between the germline ends. Alpha and beta chains were covered, as first-strand cDNA relied on TRAV- and TRBV-specific primers. With a constant-region primer and a V-primer adapter, TCRs were subjected to roughly 18 PCR cycles of amplification. Isolated mRNA was amplified by in vitro transcription. A single record per CDR3 protein comes from TCRdb applying MiXCR to the reads. This sample has fewer than 95,000 distinct CDR3 sequences, with more than 8.5% found just once. Time point noted: before trial treatment.

Sequencing used PBMCs, obtained before treatment. The V call is TRBV12-3 or TRBV12-4, the J call TRBJ1-1; D is ambiguous. The TCR comes from a male donor with prostate cancer. The CDR3 bases are TGTGCCAGCACCCCTAATCAGGCGGTGAACACTGAAGCTTTCTTT. Its translation is CASTPNQAVNTEAFF.